This note documents a single T cell receptor (beta chain) sequence. Its specificity is not known. Prepared TCR beta cDNA libraries contained unique molecular identifiers. Between roughly 1 and 10 million T cells gave rise to around 500,000 cDNA molecules. One entry per CDR3 protein results from TCRdb running MiXCR on the PCR reads. The sample lists 650,000 to 850,000 distinct CDR3 sequences; 40% to 55% were seen once. The sample originates from a study of post-analysis software for immune sequencing data. About the study: Patients had relapsing-remitting, secondary progressive or progressive-relapsing multiple sclerosis; some lacked subtype. Regarding the study as a whole: Strong co-clustering by F measure linked samples that shared a preparation batch. In patients, TRBV5-6, TRBV5-1 and TRBV20-1 belonged to five TRBV segments found more frequently than in controls. A significant reduction in normalized Chao1 diversity was observed in multiple sclerosis patients versus controls.

V shed 0 bases and J shed 4 bases, with 16 bases lying between them. The CDR3 consists of 15 residues. The germline V gene encodes CDR1 SQVTM and CDR2 ANQGSEA. The rearrangement joins TRBV29-1 to TRBJ2-7; a weak D match, TRBD2 (6 bases). Material for sequencing was blood. This receptor was obtained from a girl aged 5-17 years with multiple sclerosis. The CDR3 protein is CSVEDNMGGSYEQYF. The CDR3 nucleotides read TGCAGCGTTGAAGATAATATGGGAGGATCTTACGAGCAGTACTTC.